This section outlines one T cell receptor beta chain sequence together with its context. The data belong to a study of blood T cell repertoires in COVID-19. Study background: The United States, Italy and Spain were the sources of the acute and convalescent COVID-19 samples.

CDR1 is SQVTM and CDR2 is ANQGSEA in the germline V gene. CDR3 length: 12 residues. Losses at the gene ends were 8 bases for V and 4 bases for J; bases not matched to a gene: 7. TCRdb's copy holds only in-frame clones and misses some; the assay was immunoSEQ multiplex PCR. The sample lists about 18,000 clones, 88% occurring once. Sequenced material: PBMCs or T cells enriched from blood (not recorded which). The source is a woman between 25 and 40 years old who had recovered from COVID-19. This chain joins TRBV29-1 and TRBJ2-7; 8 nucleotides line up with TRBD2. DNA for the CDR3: TGCAGCTACTCGCGGGGGGCTTACGAGCAGTACTTC. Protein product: CSYSRGAYEQYF.